The 31 T cell receptor beta chains presented below share a single source sample, sequenced in a study of blood T cell repertoires in COVID-19. Sequencing used immunoSEQ multiplex PCR; TCRdb keeps in-frame clones, though not all of them. Of over 55,000 clones in the sample, 87% were seen once. The sample consisted of peripheral blood. The receptors derive from a woman older than 75 with acute or convalescent COVID-19.

V is TRBV7-2 and J is TRBJ2-5; the match to TRBD2 covers 8 bases. CDR1 is SGHTA and CDR2 is FQGNSA in the germline V gene. Unmatched junction bases numbered 9, after V lost 4 bases and J lost 5 bases. This CDR3 has 15 residues. CDR3 bases: TGTGCCAGCAGCTCCCCTTCGGGGGGGCGTGAGACCCAGTACTTC. Protein product: CASSSPSGGRETQYF.

This clone has only a few counts. In DNA form, the CDR3 reads TGTGCCAGCAGCTCTGGACAGGGCGGGGTAAATCAGCCCCAGCATTTT. It codes for CASSSGQGGVNQPQHF. This chain connects TRBV7-2 to TRBJ1-5; TRBD1 agrees at 8 bases. This CDR3 has 16 residues. Germline assignment: CDR1 SGHTA and CDR2 FQGNSA. Germline trimming cut 4 bases from V and 4 bases from J; bases unmatched to any gene: 9.

This chain connects TRBV11-3 to TRBJ2-2; D is undetermined. The CDR3 spans 14 residues. Trimming cost V 5 bases and J 3 bases, with 10 bases left between them. CDR1 and CDR2 from the germline V gene are SGHNT and YENEEA. The CDR3 nucleotides are TGTGCCAGCAGCACGAACTTAGACACCGGGGAGCTGTTTTTT. It encodes CASSTNLDTGELFF.

The J gene is TRBJ1-6, the V gene TRBV19; 7 bases agree with TRBD1. There are 13 residues in the CDR3. With 7 bases clipped from V and 9 bases from J, the junction kept 6 bases outside the gene matches. The germline V gene encodes CDR1 LNHDA and CDR2 SQIVND (reference sequence). CDR3 loop: CASTSTGVSPLHF. CDR3 sequence (DNA): TGTGCCAGTACATCAACAGGGGTTTCACCCCTCCACTTT. The full variable domain, completed using reference TRBV19 and TRBJ1-6, is DGGITQSPKYLFRKEGQNVTLSCEQNLNHDAMYWYRQDPGQGLRLIYYSQIVNDFQKGDIAEGYSVSREKKESFPLTVTSAQKNPTAFYLCASTSTGVSPLHFGNGTRLTVT.

The chain employs TRBV19 and TRBJ2-1, with a possible D match to TRBD2 (6 bases). The CDR3 runs to 16 residues. CDR1 and CDR2 (germline): LNHDA, SQIVND (reference sequence). V was clipped by 1 base and J by 6 bases, with 16 bases between them. The CDR3: CASSIGAGILRNEQFF. The CDR3 DNA follows: TGTGCCAGTAGTATAGGGGCGGGAATCCTGCGCAATGAGCAGTTCTTC.

J is TRBJ1-4 and V is TRBV28; D might be TRBD1 (5 bases). Germline CDR1 is MDHEN and CDR2 is SYDVKM. Trimming removed 3 bases at V and 3 bases at J, with 8 bases between. The CDR3 is 14 residues long. The CDR3 loop reads CASSFGGANEKLFF. The CDR3 DNA is TGTGCCAGCAGTTTTGGGGGGGCTAATGAAAAACTGTTTTTT.

This sequence joins TRBV2 and TRBJ1-3; 8 nucleotides align to TRBD1. Germline loops: CDR1 SNHLY, CDR2 FYNNEI. This CDR3 spans 16 amino acids. Trimming cost V 6 bases and J 3 bases; bases outside gene matches: 10. The CDR3 here is CASSGSRGLGGNTIYF. The DNA of the CDR3 is TGTGCCAGCAGCGGGAGCAGGGGGCTGGGTGGAAACACCATATATTTT. Filled out from reference TRBV2 and TRBJ1-3, the complete variable domain reads EPEVTQTPSHQVTQMGQEVILRCVPISNHLYFYWYRQILGQKVEFLVSFYNNEISEKSEIFDDQFSVERPDGSNFTLKIRSTKLEDSAMYFCASSGSRGLGGNTIYFGEGSWLTVV.

The rearrangement links TRBV19 to TRBJ2-2, with TRBD1 matching 7 bases. Germline V gene lookup returns CDR1 LNHDA and CDR2 SQIVND (reference sequence). The ends lost 5 bases at V and 4 bases at J; junction bases unmatched: 4. The CDR3 is made up of 14 amino acids. CDR3 loop: CASSPQGTTGELFF. The CDR3 DNA reads as TGTGCCAGTAGTCCACAGGGGACCACCGGGGAGCTGTTTTTT.

The chain's CDR3 is CASSLAGRSAYEQYF. In DNA, the CDR3 is TGTGCCAGCAGTTTAGCGGGACGATCCGCCTACGAGCAGTACTTC. The gene calls are TRBV28 and TRBJ2-7; D perhaps matches TRBD2 (6 bases). The CDR3 runs to 15 residues. The V gene lost 2 bases and the J gene lost 2 bases, with 13 bases spanning the gap. Germline CDR1 reads MDHEN; CDR2 reads SYDVKM.

The CDR3 is CASSPRQGPNTEAFF. CDR3 nucleotides: TGTGCCAGCAGCCCGAGACAGGGCCCGAACACTGAAGCTTTCTTT. The chain uses TRBV7-9 and TRBJ1-1; 7 positions match TRBD1. J gave up 1 base and V 5 bases, and 7 bases lay outside the gene matches. The CDR3 totals 15 residues. CDR1 is SEHNR and CDR2 is FQNEAQ in the germline V gene (reference sequence).

This sequence joins TRBV4-1 and TRBJ2-5, with D possibly matching TRBD1 (6 bases). Germline V gene lookup returns CDR1 MGHRA and CDR2 YSYEKL. The CDR3 extends over 14 amino acids. Trimming took 0 bases from V and 1 from J, leaving 6 bases between them. CDR3 bases: TGCGCCAGCAGCCAAGAGGACAGCCAAGAGACCCAGTACTTC. This gives the protein CASSQEDSQETQYF.

The genes are TRBV7-9 and TRBJ2-5; TRBD1 agrees at 9 bases. This CDR3 region has 12 residues. V lost 2 bases to trimming and J lost 14 bases; unmatched junction nucleotides: 6. Germline CDR1 SEHNR, CDR2 FQNEAQ (reference sequence). This CDR3 reads CASSLSRDRVYF. The DNA of the CDR3 is TGTGCCAGCAGCTTAAGCCGGGACAGGGTATACTTC.

The chain employs TRBV7-8 and TRBJ1-2; no definite D call. V was shortened by 5 bases and J by 3 bases, with 10 bases between the two germline ends. Germline CDR1 and CDR2: SGHVS and FQNEAQ. The CDR3 spans 13 residues. CDR3 sequence: CASSRNIDYGYTF. CDR3 sequence (DNA): TGTGCCAGCAGCCGAAATATAGACTATGGCTACACCTTC.

This clone was recorded a few times. The genes are TRBV5-6 and TRBJ2-3; a possible D gene is TRBD2 (6 bases). The CDR3 is 14 amino acids. Germline V lookup: CDR1 SGHDT, CDR2 YYEEEE. Trimming left V 5 bases short and J 8 bases short, with 18 bases between. CDR3 nucleotide sequence: TGTGCCAGCAGGAACCGGGACTCCCTGGGTACGCAGTATTTT. This encodes CASRNRDSLGTQYF. The variable domain in full, completed from reference TRBV5-6 and TRBJ2-3, reads DAGVTQSPTHLIKTRGQQVTLRCSPKSGHDTVSWYQQALGQGPQFIFQYYEEEERQRGNFPDRFSGHQFPNYSSELNVNALLLGDSALYLCASRNRDSLGTQYFGPGTRLTVL.

The chain uses TRBV5-1 and TRBJ2-1; TRBD2 matches at 12 bases. This CDR3 is 18 amino acids long. The V gene's germline CDR1 is SGHRS and CDR2 YFSETQ. The ends lost 1 base at V and 0 bases at J; junction bases unmatched: 5. The CDR3 bases are TGCGCCAGCAGCTTGTTTTCTAGCGGGGGGGCCTCCTACAATGAGCAGTTCTTC. Amino acid sequence: CASSLFSSGGASYNEQFF. The whole variable domain, filled in from reference TRBV5-1 and TRBJ2-1, reads KAGVTQTPRYLIKTRGQQVTLSCSPISGHRSVSWYQQTPGQGLQFLFEYFSETQRNKGNFPGRFSGRQFSNSRSEMNVSTLELGDSALYLCASSLFSSGGASYNEQFFGPGTRLTVL.

V gene TRBV5-1 combines with J gene TRBJ2-1; no definite D call. Germline CDR1 is SGHRS and CDR2 is YFSETQ. CDR3 length: 14 amino acids. Trimming left V 3 bases short and J 6 bases short, with 13 bases between. The CDR3 DNA follows: TGCGCCAGCAGCTCCCGGGTAGCACGCAATGAGCAGTTCTTC. Residues: CASSSRVARNEQFF.

The table lists this clone with a few counts. The chain has TRBV9 and TRBJ1-3, with D possibly being TRBD1 (6 bases). From germline, CDR1 is SGDLS and CDR2 YYNGEE. The CDR3 is 15 amino acids. With 4 bases removed from V and 0 bases from J, the gap between germline ends came to 11 bases. CDR3 loop: CASSPGHLSGNTIYF. CDR3 DNA: TGTGCCAGCAGCCCGGGACACCTCTCTGGAAACACCATATATTTT.

The genes are TRBV6-5 and TRBJ1-5; possible D gene TRBD1, 6 bases. Germline V gives CDR1 MNHEY, CDR2 SVGAGI. With 6 bases removed from V and 7 bases from J, the gap between germline ends came to 19 bases. This CDR3 is built from 15 residues. The CDR3 DNA is TGTGCCAGCAGCCCCGGAGGGGGGGTCGGGCAGCCCCAGCATTTT. Translation gives CASSPGGGVGQPQHF.

The rearrangement links TRBV27 to TRBJ1-4; a possible D gene is TRBD1 (5 bases). Germline V gene sequence: CDR1 MNHEY, CDR2 SMNVEV (reference sequence). The germline V and J ends were trimmed by 6 bases and 8 bases, with 16 bases remaining between them. This CDR3 has 14 residues. The CDR3 loop reads CASSPSRVGEKLFF. The CDR3 coding sequence is TGTGCCAGCAGCCCATCCAGGGTCGGGGAAAAACTGTTTTTT.

The rearrangement joins TRBV6-2 or TRBV6-3 to TRBJ2-3; 10 bases agree with TRBD2. This CDR3 region has 16 residues. The trim removed 4 bases at V and 1 base at J, leaving 5 bases unmatched. Per the germline V gene, CDR1 is MNHEY and CDR2 is SVGEGT. CDR3 sequence reads: CASSLDGLAGTDTQYF. The CDR3 coding sequence is TGTGCCAGCAGTTTAGATGGACTAGCGGGCACAGATACGCAGTATTTT.

V is TRBV24-1 and J is TRBJ2-5; TRBD1 matches at 7 bases. CDR3 length: 14 amino acids. CDR1 and CDR2 (germline): KGHDR, SFDVKD. V shed 3 bases and J 5 bases; nucleotides not matched to a gene: 5. DNA of the CDR3: TGTGCCACCAGTGATCCGACAGGGACGGAGACCCAGTACTTC. It is translated as CATSDPTGTETQYF.

Regarding this clone: The sample carries other DNA sequences with the same CDR3. The V call is TRBV29-1, the J call TRBJ2-3; D is ambiguous. Trimming left V 3 bases short and J 1 base short, with 5 bases between. This CDR3 contains 12 residues. In germline, CDR1 is SQVTM, CDR2 ANQGSEA. The CDR3 region has the DNA TGCAGCGTTGAGAGAGGCACAGATACGCAGTATTTT. It is translated as CSVERGTDTQYF.

The chain couples TRBV5-4 to TRBJ1-6; tentatively, D is TRBD1 (5 bases). This CDR3 spans 18 amino acids. Germline CDR1 is SGHNT and CDR2 is YYREEE (reference sequence). Trimming shortened V by 0 bases and J by 3 bases, and 16 bases separated the two germline ends. The CDR3 DNA is TGTGCCAGCAGCTTGGGAGCCCCAACAAGGGGCTATAATTCACCCCTCCACTTT. Translation: CASSLGAPTRGYNSPLHF.

The V call is TRBV6-2 or TRBV6-3, the J call TRBJ2-2; 9 positions match TRBD1. CDR3 size: 14 residues. CDR1 and CDR2 (germline): MNHEY, SVGEGT. V lost 4 bases, J lost 8 bases, and 5 bases stayed unmatched. CDR3 sequence reads: CASSSGQGWGELFF. The CDR3 DNA is TGTGCCAGCAGTTCCGGACAGGGGTGGGGGGAGCTGTTTTTT.

The chain employs TRBV29-1 and TRBJ1-5, with D perhaps matching TRBD1 (5 bases). Germline V gives CDR1 SQVTM, CDR2 ANQGSEA. Trimming took 0 bases from V and 6 from J, leaving 9 bases between them. The CDR3 runs to 13 residues. The CDR3 coding sequence is TGCAGCGTTGAAGAGGGGCCAGGTCAGCCCCAGCATTTT. Amino acid sequence: CSVEEGPGQPQHF.

The chain employs TRBV5-1 and TRBJ2-7, with TRBD2 identical over 7 bases. CDR3 length equals 14 residues. Germline assignment: CDR1 SGHRS and CDR2 YFSETQ. J was trimmed by 12 bases and V by 5 bases; bases with no gene match: 17. CDR3 in DNA: TGCGCCAGCAGTCCCGGGACTACTCTCGGGCAAGCGTACTTC. It encodes CASSPGTTLGQAYF. Looking up the rest from reference TRBV5-1 and TRBJ2-7 gives the full variable domain: KAGVTQTPRYLIKTRGQQVTLSCSPISGHRSVSWYQQTPGQGLQFLFEYFSETQRNKGNFPGRFSGRQFSNSRSEMNVSTLELGDSALYLCASSPGTTLGQAYFGPGTRLTVT.

The V gene is TRBV27, the J gene TRBJ2-3; D is uncertain. Per germline, CDR1 MNHEY and CDR2 SMNVEV (reference sequence). The length of the CDR3 is 14 residues. Trimming removed 2 bases at V and 6 bases at J, with 12 bases between. The CDR3 loop reads CASSLNLVRDTQYF. The CDR3 nucleotides read TGTGCCAGCAGTTTAAACCTAGTCCGGGATACGCAGTATTTT.

This chain uses TRBV19 with TRBJ1-5, with 7 bases aligning to TRBD1. Germline V gene data show CDR1 as LNHDA and CDR2 as SQIVND (reference sequence). Unmatched junction bases numbered 9, after V lost 1 base and J lost 6 bases. This CDR3 contains 16 residues. The CDR3 reads CASSIGGGRALQPQHF. CDR3 nucleotide sequence: TGTGCCAGTAGTATAGGAGGGGGCAGGGCACTTCAGCCCCAGCATTTT. Drawing the rest from reference TRBV19 and TRBJ1-5, the complete variable domain is DGGITQSPKYLFRKEGQNVTLSCEQNLNHDAMYWYRQDPGQGLRLIYYSQIVNDFQKGDIAEGYSVSREKKESFPLTVTSAQKNPTAFYLCASSIGGGRALQPQHFGDGTRLSIL.

The chain recombines TRBV19 with TRBJ2-3; 12 bases are a match to TRBD1. The CDR3 consists of 17 residues. Trimming removed 6 bases from V and 2 bases from J; junction bases left unmatched: 9. Germline-derived CDR1 and CDR2 are LNHDA and SQIVND (reference sequence). As DNA, the CDR3 is TGTGCCAGTAGGGGACAGGGGGCTAGCGGGTACACAGATACGCAGTATTTT. Translating it yields CASRGQGASGYTDTQYF.

This clone was seen just once. The gene calls are TRBV11-2 and TRBJ2-1; no clear D gene. Germline-derived CDR1 and CDR2 are SGHAT and FQNNGV. This CDR3 spans 13 amino acids. Trimming took off 2 bases at V and 8 bases at J, with 10 bases between the two ends. CDR3 sequence: CASSLSDSHEQFF. CDR3 nucleotide sequence: TGTGCCAGCAGCTTATCTGACTCCCATGAGCAGTTCTTC.

The chain has TRBV25-1 and TRBJ1-5; TRBD1 might be the D (5 bases). Germline-derived CDR1 and CDR2 are MGHDK and SYGVNS. V shed 3 bases and J shed 6 bases, with 9 bases lying between them. This CDR3 has 13 amino acids. CDR3 in DNA: TGTGCCAGCAGTGAGTCAGGGCTTCAGCCCCAGCATTTT. Translating it yields CASSESGLQPQHF.